This T cell receptor (beta chain) was sequenced in a study of T cells in Graves' hyperthyroidism and ophthalmopathy (dated by TCRdb to between 2018 and 2021). Regarding the study in general: Peripheral blood was collected at initial diagnosis, before any treatment. According to the paper, TCR Vbeta CDR3 sequencing was carried out on approximately 140 peripheral blood samples, which came from fewer than 50 ophthalmopathy, around 75 hyperthyroidism and roughly 17 progressor patients. Once sampling was done, hyperthyroidism patients were given methimazole at a starting dose of 30 mg daily, whereas ophthalmopathy patients were given high-dose intravenous methylprednisolone. An independent validation cohort of under 20 hyperthyroidism patients and about 15 patients who later progressed to ophthalmopathy tested prospective prediction of ophthalmopathy. The 75 to 100 discovery patients were divided at random into training and test sets in a 7:3 ratio. To identify distinguishing TCR V-J signatures, a discovery cohort of 90 to 100 patients was used, comprising under 45 with Graves' ophthalmopathy and 57 with stable Graves' hyperthyroidism. In addition, the study compared T-cell repertoires in thyroid tissue and in blood from a handful of Graves' hyperthyroidism patients.

This clonotype was picked up a small number of times. This clone's antigen is unknown. Per-base qualities were not stored, and no clone one base away is much larger. The hyperthyroidism patients were between 18 and 65 years old and newly diagnosed, with a disease duration of less than 2 months. Patients with uncontrolled infections, other autoimmune diseases, pregnancy or lactation were excluded. Diagnoses were established on the basis of clinical symptoms, serum thyroxine and TRAb, thyroid ultrasound, and orbital computed tomography. Blood from progressor patients was collected at the time of first diagnosis with hyperthyroidism, before any ophthalmopathy symptoms had appeared. PBMCs were isolated from more than 8 ml of fresh peripheral blood by Ficoll-Paque density gradient centrifugation. Progressor patients were initially diagnosed with Graves' hyperthyroidism and developed ophthalmopathy during follow-up. Trizol reagent was used to extract total RNA, and RNA quality was then checked on an Agilent 2100 Bioanalyzer.

The paper's findings and limits, for the study overall: In cross-validation, a model built on a 13 V-J signature told ophthalmopathy apart from stable hyperthyroidism with about 90% sensitivity and roughly 81% specificity, and in testing the same model reached 80%/75%. In validation, progression to ophthalmopathy was predicted by the model with 70.59% sensitivity and roughly 72% specificity, a median of approximately 6.5 months before onset. Most expanded thyroid clonotypes (frequency above 0.001) were also detected in blood, a finding suggesting that blood repertoires may reflect thyroid immune responses. No statistical method was used to fix the sample size in advance, and group allocation was not hidden from the investigators.

Amplification of TCR beta CDR3 regions was carried out from RNA transcripts. The first round of RT-PCR for the TCR CDR3 was performed with the HTBI primer set and the Qiagen OneStep RT-PCR kit. Libraries were constructed in a second round of multiplex PCR, after which size selection and purification were performed. Libraries were sequenced paired-end with 100 bp reads on an Illumina HiSeq2000. Regarding the original processing steps: SOAPnuke was used to process the raw data, with reads discarded if the reads contained adapters or uncalled bases, had a mean Phred below 15, or lacked an exact constant-primer or identifier match. COPE v1.2.5 was used to merge high-quality paired reads, and clonotypes were defined as unique nucleotide sequences. MiTCR v1.1 was used to align the clonotypes against IMGT TRBV, TRBD and TRBJ reference segments. Only V-J combinations with frequency above 0.0001, covering about 99% of repertoires, were analysed. A TCS score was defined as the ratio of F50 (clonal expansion) to E x V (chaos), with BLOSUM62-based TCRdist applied between CDR3 peptides within each V-J. Welch's t-statistics and random forest reduced approximately 520 V-J features to roughly 13, which were used in a naive Bayes classifier (R e1071). TCRdb's own reprocessing of the public reads used fastp at Q25 and MiXCR and kept productive beta chains. CDR3 protein duplicates are merged, each entry listing the most common genes and DNA. V and J calls and clone size were set by TCRdb, not the authors. The sample table contains around 700,000 distinct CDR3 sequences; only one count was recorded for about 17% of them. The ten largest clones take up 16% of the sample.

CDR1 is given as SGHNT and CDR2 as YYREEE, both from the germline V gene (reference sequence). There are 16 amino acids in the CDR3, from cysteine to phenylalanine inclusive. The only DNA kept is the CDR3, 48 bases in frame from the first base. Compared with germline, V lacks 4 bases and J lacks 5 bases; bases without a gene match: 10. This receptor chain uses TRBV5-4 and TRBJ2-1, with 9 middle bases fitting TRBD1. This clonotype originated in a woman between 50 and 59 years old with Graves' hyperthyroidism that later progressed to Graves' ophthalmopathy. Source material: blood. The DNA sequence is as follows: TGTGCCAGCAGCCCCGTCGCCGGGACAGGGAACAATGAGCAGTTCTTC. This is translated as CASSPVAGTGNNEQFF. The full variable domain, completed from the reference TRBV5-4 and TRBJ2-1 proteins outside the CDR3, reads ETGVTQSPTHLIKTRGQQVTLRCSSQSGHNTVSWYQQALGQGPQFIFQYYREEENGRGNFPPRFSGLQFPNYSSELNVNALELDDSALYLCASSPVAGTGNNEQFFGPGTRLTVL.